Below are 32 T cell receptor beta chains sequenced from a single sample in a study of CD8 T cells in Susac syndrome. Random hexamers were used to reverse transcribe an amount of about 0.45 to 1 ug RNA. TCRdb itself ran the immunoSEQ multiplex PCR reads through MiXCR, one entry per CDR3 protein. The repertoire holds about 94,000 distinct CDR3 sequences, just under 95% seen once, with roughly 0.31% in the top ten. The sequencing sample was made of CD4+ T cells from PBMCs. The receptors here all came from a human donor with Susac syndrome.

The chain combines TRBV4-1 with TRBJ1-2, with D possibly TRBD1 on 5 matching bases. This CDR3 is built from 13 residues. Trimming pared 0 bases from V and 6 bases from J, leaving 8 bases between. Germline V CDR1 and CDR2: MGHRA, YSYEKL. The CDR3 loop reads CASSQDWGDGYTF. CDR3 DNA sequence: TGCGCCAGCAGCCAAGATTGGGGGGATGGCTACACCTTC.

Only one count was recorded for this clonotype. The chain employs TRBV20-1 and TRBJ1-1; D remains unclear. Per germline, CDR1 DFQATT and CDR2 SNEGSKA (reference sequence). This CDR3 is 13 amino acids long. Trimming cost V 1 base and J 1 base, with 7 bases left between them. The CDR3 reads CSARVPGNTEAFF. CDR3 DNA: TGCAGTGCTAGAGTTCCAGGGAACACTGAAGCTTTCTTT.

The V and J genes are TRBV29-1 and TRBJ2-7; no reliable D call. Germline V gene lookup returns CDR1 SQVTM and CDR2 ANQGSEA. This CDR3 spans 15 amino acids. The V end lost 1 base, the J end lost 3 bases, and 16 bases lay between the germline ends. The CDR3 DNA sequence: TGCAGCGTTGAAGGATGGTTGCTGTGGGGCTACGAGCAGTACTTC. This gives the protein CSVEGWLLWGYEQYF.

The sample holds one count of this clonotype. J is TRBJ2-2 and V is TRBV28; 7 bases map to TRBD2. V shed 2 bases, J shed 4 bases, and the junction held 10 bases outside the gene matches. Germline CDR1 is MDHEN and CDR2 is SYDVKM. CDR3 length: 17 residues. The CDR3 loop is CASSLGPSWGGTGELFF. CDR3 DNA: TGTGCCAGCAGTTTAGGACCTTCTTGGGGGGGCACCGGGGAGCTGTTTTTT.

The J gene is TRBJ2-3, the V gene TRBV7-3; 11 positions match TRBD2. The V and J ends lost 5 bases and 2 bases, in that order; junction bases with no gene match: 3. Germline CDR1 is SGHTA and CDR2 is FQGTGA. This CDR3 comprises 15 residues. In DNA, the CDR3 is TGTGCCAGCAGCGATAGCGGGGGGGCCACAGATACGCAGTATTTT. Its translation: CASSDSGGATDTQYF.

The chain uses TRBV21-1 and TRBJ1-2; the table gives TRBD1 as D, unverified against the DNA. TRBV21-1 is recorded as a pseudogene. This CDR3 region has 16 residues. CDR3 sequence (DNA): TGTGCCAGCAGGCCCTTGGTGATAGACAGGGTGGAGGGCTACACCTTC. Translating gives CASRPLVIDRVEGYTF.

The CDR3 DNA sequence: TGTGCCACCAGTGACCCAACTACAAGCTCCTACAATGAGCAGTTCTTC. Residues: CATSDPTTSSYNEQFF. V usage is TRBV24-1 and J usage is TRBJ2-1; D is unclear. The ends were cut back, 4 bases at V and 0 bases at J, with 12 bases in the middle. Germline V gene sequence: CDR1 KGHDR, CDR2 SFDVKD. The CDR3 consists of 16 residues.

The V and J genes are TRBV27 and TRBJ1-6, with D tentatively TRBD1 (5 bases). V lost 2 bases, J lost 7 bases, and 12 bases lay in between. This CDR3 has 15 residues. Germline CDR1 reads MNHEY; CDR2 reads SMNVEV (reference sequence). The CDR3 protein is CASSLGAGLNSPLHF. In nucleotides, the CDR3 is TGTGCCAGCAGTTTAGGGGCAGGGTTGAATTCACCCCTCCACTTT.

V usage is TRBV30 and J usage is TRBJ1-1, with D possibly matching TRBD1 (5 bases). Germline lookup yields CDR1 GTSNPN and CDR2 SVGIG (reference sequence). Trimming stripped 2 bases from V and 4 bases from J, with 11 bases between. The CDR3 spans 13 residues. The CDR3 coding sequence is TGTGCCTGGAGTACTGAGGGGTCCACTGAAGCTTTCTTT. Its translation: CAWSTEGSTEAFF. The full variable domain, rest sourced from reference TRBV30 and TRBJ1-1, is SQTIHQWPATLVQPVGSPLSLECTVEGTSNPNLYWYRQAAGRGLQLLFYSVGIGQISSEVPQNLSASRPQDRQFILSSKKLLLSDSGFYLCAWSTEGSTEAFFGQGTRLTVV.

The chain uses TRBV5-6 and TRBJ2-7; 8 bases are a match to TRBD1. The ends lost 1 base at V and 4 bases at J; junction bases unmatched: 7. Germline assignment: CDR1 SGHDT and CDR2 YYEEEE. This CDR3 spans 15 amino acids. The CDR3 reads CASSLSDRAGYEQYF. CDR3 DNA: TGTGCCAGCAGCTTGTCGGACAGGGCAGGGTACGAGCAGTACTTC.

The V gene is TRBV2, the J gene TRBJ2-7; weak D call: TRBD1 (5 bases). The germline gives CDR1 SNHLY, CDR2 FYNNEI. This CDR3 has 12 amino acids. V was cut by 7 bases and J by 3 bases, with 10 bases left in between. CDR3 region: CASNRQLYEQYF. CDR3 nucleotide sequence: TGTGCCAGCAATAGACAGCTCTACGAGCAGTACTTC.

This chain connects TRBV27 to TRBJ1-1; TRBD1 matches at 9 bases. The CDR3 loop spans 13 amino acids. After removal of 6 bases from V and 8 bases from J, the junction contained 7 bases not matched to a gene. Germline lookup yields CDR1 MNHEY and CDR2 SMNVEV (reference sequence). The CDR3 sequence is CASRATGGREAFF. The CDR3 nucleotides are TGTGCCAGCAGGGCCACAGGGGGCCGGGAAGCTTTCTTT.

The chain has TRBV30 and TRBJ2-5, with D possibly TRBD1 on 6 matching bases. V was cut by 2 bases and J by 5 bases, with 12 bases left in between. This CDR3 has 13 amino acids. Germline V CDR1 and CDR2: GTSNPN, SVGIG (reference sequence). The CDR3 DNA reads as TGTGCCTGGAGTCGTAGCAGGGGTGAGACCCAGTACTTC. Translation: CAWSRSRGETQYF.

The CDR3 loop is CSARDLWTDTQYF. CDR3 coding DNA: TGCAGTGCTAGAGATCTCTGGACAGATACGCAGTATTTT. The gene calls are TRBV20-1 and TRBJ2-3, with D unresolved. Trimming removed 0 bases at V and 3 bases at J, with 7 bases between. Germline lookup yields CDR1 DFQATT and CDR2 SNEGSKA (reference sequence). The CDR3 is 13 residues long.

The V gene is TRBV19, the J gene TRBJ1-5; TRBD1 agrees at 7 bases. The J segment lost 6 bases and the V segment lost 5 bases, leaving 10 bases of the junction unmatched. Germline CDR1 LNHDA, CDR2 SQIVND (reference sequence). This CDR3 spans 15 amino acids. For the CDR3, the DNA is TGTGCCAGTAGTGTAGGGGGCGCGGGATTTCAGCCCCAGCATTTT. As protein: CASSVGGAGFQPQHF.

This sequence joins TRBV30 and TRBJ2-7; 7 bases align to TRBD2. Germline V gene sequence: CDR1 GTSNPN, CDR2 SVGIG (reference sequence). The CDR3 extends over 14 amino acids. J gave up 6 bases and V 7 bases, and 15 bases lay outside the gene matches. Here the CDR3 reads CALTYGGGRREQYF. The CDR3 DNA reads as TGTGCCTTGACCTATGGGGGAGGGCGCCGCGAGCAGTACTTC.

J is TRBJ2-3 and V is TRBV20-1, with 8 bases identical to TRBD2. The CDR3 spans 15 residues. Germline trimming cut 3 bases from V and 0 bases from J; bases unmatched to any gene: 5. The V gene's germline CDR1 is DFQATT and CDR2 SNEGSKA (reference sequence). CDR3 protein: CSASSQRGSTDTQYF. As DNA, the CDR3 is TGCAGTGCTAGCTCCCAGCGGGGGAGCACAGATACGCAGTATTTT.

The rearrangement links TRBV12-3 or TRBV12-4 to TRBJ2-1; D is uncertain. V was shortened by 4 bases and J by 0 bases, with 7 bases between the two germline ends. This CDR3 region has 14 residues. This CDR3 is CASSSLSSYNEQFF. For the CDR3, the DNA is TGTGCCAGCAGTTCATTAAGCTCCTACAATGAGCAGTTCTTC.

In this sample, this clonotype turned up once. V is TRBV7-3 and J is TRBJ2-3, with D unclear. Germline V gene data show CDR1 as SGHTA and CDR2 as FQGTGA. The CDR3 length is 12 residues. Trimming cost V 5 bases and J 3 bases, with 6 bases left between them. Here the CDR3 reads CASSNTTDTQYF. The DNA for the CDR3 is TGTGCCAGCAGCAACACTACAGATACGCAGTATTTT.

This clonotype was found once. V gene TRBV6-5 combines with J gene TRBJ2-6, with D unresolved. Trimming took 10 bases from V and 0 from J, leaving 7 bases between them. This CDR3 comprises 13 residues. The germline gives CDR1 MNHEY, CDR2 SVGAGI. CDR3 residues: CATTPSGANVLTF. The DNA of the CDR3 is TGTGCCACCACCCCCTCTGGGGCCAACGTCCTGACTTTC.

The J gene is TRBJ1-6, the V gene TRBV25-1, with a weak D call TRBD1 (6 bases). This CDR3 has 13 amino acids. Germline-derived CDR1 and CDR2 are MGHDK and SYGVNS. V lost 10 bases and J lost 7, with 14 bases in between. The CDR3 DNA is TGTGCCACAGGGGCCAGGGCCAATTCACCCCTCCACTTT. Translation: CATGARANSPLHF.

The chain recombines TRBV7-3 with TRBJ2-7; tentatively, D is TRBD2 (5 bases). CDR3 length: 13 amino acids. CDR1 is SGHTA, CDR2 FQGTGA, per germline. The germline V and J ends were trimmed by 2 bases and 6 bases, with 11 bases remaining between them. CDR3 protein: CASSLSGKGEQYF. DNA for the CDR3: TGTGCCAGCAGCTTATCGGGGAAAGGCGAGCAGTACTTC.

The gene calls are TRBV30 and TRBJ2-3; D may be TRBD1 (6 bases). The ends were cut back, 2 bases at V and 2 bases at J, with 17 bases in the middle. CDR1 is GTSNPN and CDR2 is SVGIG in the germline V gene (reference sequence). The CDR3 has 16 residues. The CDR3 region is CAWSTGTPGPTDTQYF. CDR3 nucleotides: TGTGCCTGGAGTACCGGGACACCCGGACCCACAGATACGCAGTATTTT.

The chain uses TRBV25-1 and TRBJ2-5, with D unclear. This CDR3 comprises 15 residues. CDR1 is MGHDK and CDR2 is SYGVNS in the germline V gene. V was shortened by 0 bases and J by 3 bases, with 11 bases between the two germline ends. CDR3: CASSEYRLGEETQYF. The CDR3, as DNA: TGTGCCAGCAGTGAATACCGGTTGGGTGAAGAGACCCAGTACTTC.

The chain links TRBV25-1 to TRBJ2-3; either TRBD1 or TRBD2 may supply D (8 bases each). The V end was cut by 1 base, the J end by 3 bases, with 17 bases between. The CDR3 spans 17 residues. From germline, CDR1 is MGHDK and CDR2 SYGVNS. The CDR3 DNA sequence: TGTGCCAGCAGTGAATTCCGGGGGGGGGACAGGACAGATACGCAGTATTTT. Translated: CASSEFRGGDRTDTQYF. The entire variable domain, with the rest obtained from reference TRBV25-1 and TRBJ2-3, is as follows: EADIYQTPRYLVIGTGKKITLECSQTMGHDKMYWYQQDPGMELHLIHYSYGVNSTEKGDLSSESTVSRIRTEHFPLTLESARPSHTSQYLCASSEFRGGDRTDTQYFGPGTRLTVL.

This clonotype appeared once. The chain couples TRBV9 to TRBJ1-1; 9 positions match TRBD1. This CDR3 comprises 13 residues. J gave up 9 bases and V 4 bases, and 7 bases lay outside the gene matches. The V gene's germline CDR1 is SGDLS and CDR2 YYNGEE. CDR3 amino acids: CASSPRQGEKAFF. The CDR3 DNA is TGTGCCAGCAGCCCTCGACAGGGGGAGAAAGCTTTCTTT.

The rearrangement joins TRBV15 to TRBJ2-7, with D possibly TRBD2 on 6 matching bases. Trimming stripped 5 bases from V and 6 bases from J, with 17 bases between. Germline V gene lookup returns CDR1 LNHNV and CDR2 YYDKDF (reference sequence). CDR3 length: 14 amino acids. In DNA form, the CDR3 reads TGTGCCACCAGCCCTGGGGACTCGCCGGCCGAGCAGTACTTC. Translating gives CATSPGDSPAEQYF.

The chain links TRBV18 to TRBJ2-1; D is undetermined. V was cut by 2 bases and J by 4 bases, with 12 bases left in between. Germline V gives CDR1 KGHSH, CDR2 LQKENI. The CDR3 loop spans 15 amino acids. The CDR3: CASSPSPTSYNEQFF. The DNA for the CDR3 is TGTGCCAGCTCACCAAGTCCAACGAGTTACAATGAGCAGTTCTTC.

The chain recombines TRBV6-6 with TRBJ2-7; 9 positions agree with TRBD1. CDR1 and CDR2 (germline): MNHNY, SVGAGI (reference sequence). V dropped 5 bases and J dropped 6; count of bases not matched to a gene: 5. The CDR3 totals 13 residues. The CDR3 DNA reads TGTGCCAGCAGTCCGTTGACAGGGGGCGAGCAGTACTTC. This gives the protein CASSPLTGGEQYF.

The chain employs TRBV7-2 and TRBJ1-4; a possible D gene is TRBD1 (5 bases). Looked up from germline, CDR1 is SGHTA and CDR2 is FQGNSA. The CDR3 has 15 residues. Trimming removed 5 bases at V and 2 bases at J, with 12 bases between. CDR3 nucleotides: TGTGCCAGCAGCCGATCAGGGACGACTAATGAAAAACTGTTTTTT. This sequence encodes CASSRSGTTNEKLFF.

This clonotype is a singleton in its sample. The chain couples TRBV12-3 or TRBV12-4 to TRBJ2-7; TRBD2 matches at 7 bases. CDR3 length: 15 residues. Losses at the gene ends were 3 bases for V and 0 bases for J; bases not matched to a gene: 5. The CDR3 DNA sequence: TGTGCCAGCAGTTTGGGACTATTTCGCTCCTACGAGCAGTACTTC. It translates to CASSLGLFRSYEQYF.

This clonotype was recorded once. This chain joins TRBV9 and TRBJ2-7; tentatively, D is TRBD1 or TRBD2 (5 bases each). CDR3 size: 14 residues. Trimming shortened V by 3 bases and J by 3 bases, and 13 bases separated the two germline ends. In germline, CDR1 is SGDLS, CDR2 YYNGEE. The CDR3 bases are TGTGCCAGCAGCGCTGCAGGGACGAGCTACGAGCAGTACTTC. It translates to CASSAAGTSYEQYF.